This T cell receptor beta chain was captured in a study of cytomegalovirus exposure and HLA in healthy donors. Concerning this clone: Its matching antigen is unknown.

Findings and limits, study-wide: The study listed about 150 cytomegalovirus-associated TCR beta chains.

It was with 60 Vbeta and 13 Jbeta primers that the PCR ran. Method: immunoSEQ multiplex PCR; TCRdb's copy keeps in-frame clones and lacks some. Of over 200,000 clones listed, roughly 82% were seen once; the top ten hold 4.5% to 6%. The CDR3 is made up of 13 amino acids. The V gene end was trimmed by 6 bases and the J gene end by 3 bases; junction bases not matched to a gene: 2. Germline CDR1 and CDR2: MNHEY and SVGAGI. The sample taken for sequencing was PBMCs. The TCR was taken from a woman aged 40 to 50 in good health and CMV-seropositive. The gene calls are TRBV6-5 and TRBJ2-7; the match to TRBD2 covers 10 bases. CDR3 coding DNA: TGTGCCAGCAGACTAGCGGGATTCTACGAGCAGTACTTC. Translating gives CASRLAGFYEQYF.